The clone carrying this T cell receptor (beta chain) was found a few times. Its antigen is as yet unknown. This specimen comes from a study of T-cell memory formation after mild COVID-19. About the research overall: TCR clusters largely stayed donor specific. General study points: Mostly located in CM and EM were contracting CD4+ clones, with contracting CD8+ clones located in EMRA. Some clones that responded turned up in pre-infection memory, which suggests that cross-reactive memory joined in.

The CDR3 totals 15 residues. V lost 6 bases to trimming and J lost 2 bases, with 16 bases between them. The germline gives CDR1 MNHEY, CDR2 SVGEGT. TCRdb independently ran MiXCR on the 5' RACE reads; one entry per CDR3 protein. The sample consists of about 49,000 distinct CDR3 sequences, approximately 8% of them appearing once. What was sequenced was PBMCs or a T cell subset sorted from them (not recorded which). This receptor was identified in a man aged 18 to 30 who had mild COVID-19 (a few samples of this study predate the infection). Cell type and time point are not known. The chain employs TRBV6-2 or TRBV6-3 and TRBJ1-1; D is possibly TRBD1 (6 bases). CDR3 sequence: CASRDRSGENTEAFF. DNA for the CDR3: TGTGCCAGCAGGGATCGGTCAGGGGAAAACACTGAAGCTTTCTTT.